The clone carrying this TCR beta chain appeared a few times. Antigen unknown. This sample was included in a study of T-cell memory formation after mild COVID-19. V was shortened by 2 bases and J by 10 bases, with 11 bases between the two germline ends. CDR1 and CDR2 from the germline V gene are KGHSH and LQKENI. This CDR3 has 12 residues. Via MiXCR, TCRdb re-called the 5' RACE reads, giving one row per CDR3 protein. The table includes approximately 12,000 distinct CDR3 sequences, around 13% detected once. Study-level points and caveats: The authors did not confirm SARS-CoV-2 specificity of second-wave clones peaking day 37.

This receptor was identified in a man younger than 35 who had mild COVID-19 (a few samples of this study predate the infection). Cell type and time point are not known. The chain employs TRBV18 and TRBJ2-5, with a tentative D call TRBD2 (6 bases). Sequencing was done on a sample of PBMCs or a T cell subset sorted from them (not recorded which). The CDR3 DNA reads as TGTGCCAGCTCACCAAACGCGGGACGCCAGTACTTC. Residues: CASSPNAGRQYF. The full variable domain, with the rest looked up from reference TRBV18 and TRBJ2-5, is NAGVMQNPRHLVRRRGQEARLRCSPMKGHSHVYWYRQLPEEGLKFMVYLQKENIIDESGMPKERFSAEFPKEGPSILRIQQVVRGDSAAYFCASSPNAGRQYFGPGTRLLVL.